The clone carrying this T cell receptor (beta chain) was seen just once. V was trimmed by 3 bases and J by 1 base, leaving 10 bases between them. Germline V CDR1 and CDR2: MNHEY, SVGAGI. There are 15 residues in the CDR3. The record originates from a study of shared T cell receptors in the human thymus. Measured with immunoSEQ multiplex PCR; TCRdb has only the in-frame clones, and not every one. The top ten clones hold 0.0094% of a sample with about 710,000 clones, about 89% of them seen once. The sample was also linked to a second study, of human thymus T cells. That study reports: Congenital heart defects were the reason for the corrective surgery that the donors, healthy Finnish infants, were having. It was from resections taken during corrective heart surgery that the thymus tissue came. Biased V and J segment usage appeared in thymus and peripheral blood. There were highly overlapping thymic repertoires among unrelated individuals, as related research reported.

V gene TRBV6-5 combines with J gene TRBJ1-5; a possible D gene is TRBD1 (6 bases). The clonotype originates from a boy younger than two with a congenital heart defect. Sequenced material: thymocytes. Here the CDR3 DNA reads TGTGCCAGCAGTTATAGGCAGGGGAGCAATCAGCCCCAGCATTTT. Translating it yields CASSYRQGSNQPQHF.